This T cell receptor beta chain is drawn from a study of blood T cell repertoires in COVID-19. The wider study: Material from acute and convalescent COVID-19 was sourced from the United States, Italy and Spain. In each case, the material was cDNA or gDNA derived from T cells, B-cell-depleted T cells, or PBMCs.

Germline V gene data show CDR1 as SGHTA and CDR2 as FQGNSA. V was trimmed by 5 bases and J by 9 bases, leaving 10 bases between them. CDR3 length: 11 amino acids. Authors' methods: Amplified reference gene primers provided the basis for estimating nucleated cell counts. Repertoires were generated with immunoSEQ multiplex PCR, while TCRdb's copy carries only in-frame clones and drops some. V and J calls and clone size are those listed in that table; D and trimming were worked out from the DNA. The sample lists about 290,000 clones, approximately 86% occurring once. This TCR was sampled from a woman aged 45-65 years with active or convalescent COVID-19. The gene calls are TRBV7-2 and TRBJ1-1, with no clear D. The sequenced sample consisted of peripheral blood. In DNA form, the CDR3 reads TGTGCCAGCAGCCCTTATAGCCAAGCTTTCTTT. This translates into CASSPYSQAFF.